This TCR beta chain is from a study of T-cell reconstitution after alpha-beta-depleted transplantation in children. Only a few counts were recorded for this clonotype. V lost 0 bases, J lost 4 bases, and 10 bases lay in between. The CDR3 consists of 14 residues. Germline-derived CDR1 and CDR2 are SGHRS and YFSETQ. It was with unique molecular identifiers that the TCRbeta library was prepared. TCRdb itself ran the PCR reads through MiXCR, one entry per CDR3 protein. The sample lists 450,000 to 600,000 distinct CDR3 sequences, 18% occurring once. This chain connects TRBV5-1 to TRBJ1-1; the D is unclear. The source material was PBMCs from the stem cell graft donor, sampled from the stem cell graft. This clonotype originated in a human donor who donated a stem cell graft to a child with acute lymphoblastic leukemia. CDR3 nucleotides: TGCGCCAGCAGCTTGGTGGTCAGTCCCACTGAAGCTTTCTTT. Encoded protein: CASSLVVSPTEAFF.